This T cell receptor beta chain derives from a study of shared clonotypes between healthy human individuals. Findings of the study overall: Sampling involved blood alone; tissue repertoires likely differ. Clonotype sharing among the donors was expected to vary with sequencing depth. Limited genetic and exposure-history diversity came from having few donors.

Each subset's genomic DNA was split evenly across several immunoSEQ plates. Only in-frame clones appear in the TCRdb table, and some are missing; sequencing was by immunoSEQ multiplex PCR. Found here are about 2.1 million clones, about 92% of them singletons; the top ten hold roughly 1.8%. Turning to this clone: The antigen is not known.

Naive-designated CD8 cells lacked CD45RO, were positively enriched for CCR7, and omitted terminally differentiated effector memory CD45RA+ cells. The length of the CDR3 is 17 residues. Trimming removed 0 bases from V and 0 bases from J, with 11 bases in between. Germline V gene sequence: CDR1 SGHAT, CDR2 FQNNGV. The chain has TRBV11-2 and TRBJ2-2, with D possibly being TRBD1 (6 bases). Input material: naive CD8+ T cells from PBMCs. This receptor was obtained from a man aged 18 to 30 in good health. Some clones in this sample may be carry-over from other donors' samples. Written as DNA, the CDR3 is TGTGCCAGCAGCTTAGATCAAGGGGGTACGAACACCGGGGAGCTGTTTTTT. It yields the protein CASSLDQGGTNTGELFF.